This is a list of T cell receptor beta chains from one sample in a study of T-cell reconstitution after alpha-beta-depleted transplantation in children. Via MiXCR, TCRdb re-called the PCR reads, giving one row per CDR3 protein. The sample includes approximately 490,000 distinct CDR3 sequences, roughly 10% of them seen just once. Sequencing used PBMCs, obtained before TCRalphabeta/CD19-depleted stem cell transplant. These receptors all come from a child aged 2-15 years with inherited bone marrow failure, due to receive a stem cell transplant. Each CDR3 is given with its conserved first and last residue. The order of the fields is J gene, V gene, D gene, clone size, CDR3 DNA, CDR3 protein. The D gene is left open where the match is weak. The size entry is marked missing in some rows and otherwise reads once, few, many or a size class.

>TRBJ1-2|TRBV27|NA|many
TGTGCCAGCAGCCTGCGGGTAGGGTTTGTCTATGGCTACACCTTC
CASSLRVGFVYGYTF
>TRBJ2-3|TRBV29-1|TRBD2|many
TGCAGCGTCGGGGCTAGCGGGCTATCCACAGATACGCAGTATTTT
CSVGASGLSTDTQYF
>TRBJ2-2|TRBV5-1|TRBD2|many
TGCGCCAGCAGCTTAAGCGGGAGCGAAACCGGGGAGCTGTTTTTT
CASSLSGSETGELFF
>TRBJ1-5|TRBV19|TRBD1|NA
TGTGCCAGTAGTACCCTACAGGGGCGGGATCAGCCCCAGCATTTT
CASSTLQGRDQPQHF
>TRBJ2-2|TRBV7-9|NA|NA
TGTGCCAGCAGCTTAGTCGAAAGGGGTGTGCTGTTTTTT
CASSLVERGVLFF
>TRBJ1-2|TRBV20-1|NA|many
TGCAGTGCTAGAGTGGGGGATGGCTACACCTTC
CSARVGDGYTF
>TRBJ2-1|TRBV10-3|NA|many
TGTGCCATCAGTGTCGGTAGGGGGGTCTCCTACAATGAGCAGTTCTTC
CAISVGRGVSYNEQFF
>TRBJ2-3|TRBV28|TRBD2|many
TGTGCCAGCAGTTTAGGGCCGCCCACTAGCGGGAGGTTTAGCACAGATACGCAGTATTTT
CASSLGPPTSGRFSTDTQYF
>TRBJ2-1|TRBV10-3|NA|many
TGTGCCATCACCAAGTGGGTGGGTAGCGGCCTCTTTAATGAGCAGTTCTTC
CAITKWVGSGLFNEQFF
>TRBJ2-7|TRBV4-3|NA|many
TGCGCCAGCAGCATGGGCTCTGGTGAGCAGTACTTC
CASSMGSGEQYF
>TRBJ2-1|TRBV5-4|TRBD2|many
TGTGCCAGCAGCCTCGAGGGACTAGCGGGACGCAATGAGCAGTTCTTC
CASSLEGLAGRNEQFF
>TRBJ1-5|TRBV11-2|TRBD1|many
TGTGCCAGCAGCAGGGGACAGGGTCGGAATCAGCCCCAGCATTTT
CASSRGQGRNQPQHF
>TRBJ2-2|TRBV13|NA|many
TGTGCCAGCAGCCGCATGACAGGTTCGAACACCGGGGAGCTGTTTTTT
CASSRMTGSNTGELFF
>TRBJ1-1|TRBV15|NA|many
TGTGCCACCAGCAGAGATACCGGACGTCTCACTGAAGCTTTCTTT
CATSRDTGRLTEAFF
>TRBJ2-7|TRBV11-2|NA|many
TGTGCCAGCAGCTTACTCTCGGGAACAGGGTTATGGGAGCAGTACTTC
CASSLLSGTGLWEQYF
>TRBJ2-1|TRBV3-1|NA|many
TGTGCCAGCAGCCTCAACCCTTCCTCAGCCTCCTACAATGAGCAGTTCTTC
CASSLNPSSASYNEQFF
>TRBJ2-2|TRBV7-2|TRBD2|many
TGTGCCAGCAGCTTAATAGCGGGGAACACCGGGGAGCTGTTTTTT
CASSLIAGNTGELFF
>TRBJ2-1|TRBV4-2|TRBD2|many
TGTGCCAGCAGCCAAGCAGTGGTAGCGGGAGTCGAGCAGTTCTTC
CASSQAVVAGVEQFF
>TRBJ2-7|TRBV7-8|TRBD1|few
TGTGCCAGCAGTAAGGGACAGGGGTCCTACGAGCAGTACTTC
CASSKGQGSYEQYF
>TRBJ2-5|TRBV5-1|NA|many
TGCGCCAGCTTGGTAGGGGTCGGTCAAGAGACCCAGTACTTC
CASLVGVGQETQYF
>TRBJ2-1|TRBV9|TRBD2|many
TGTGCCAGCAGCCCCCGGACTAGCGGGGGTTACAATGAGCAGTTCTTC
CASSPRTSGGYNEQFF
>TRBJ2-3|TRBV7-9|NA|many
TGTGCCAGCAGCTTAGCCCTCATGACTAGATCAGATACGCAGTATTTT
CASSLALMTRSDTQYF
>TRBJ2-1|TRBV5-1|NA|few
TGCGCCAGCAGCTTGGGACAGACTAATGAGCAGTTCTTC
CASSLGQTNEQFF
>TRBJ2-7|TRBV7-2|NA|many
TGTGCCAGCAGCTTAGTGTCTAGAGAGCAGTACTTC
CASSLVSREQYF
>TRBJ2-5|TRBV20-1|NA|NA
TGCAGTGCTATTCGAGGAGAGACCCAGTACTTC
CSAIRGETQYF
>TRBJ1-2|TRBV6-5|NA|few
TGTGCCAGCAGCCGCAGGGGCTATGGCTACACCTTC
CASSRRGYGYTF
>TRBJ2-7|TRBV6-2/TRBV6-3|TRBD2|few
TGTGCCAGCAGTCGACTTAGCGGGGGAAACTACGAGCAGTACTTC
CASSRLSGGNYEQYF